This T cell receptor (beta chain) was obtained from a study of identical twins. Study conclusions and caveats: The authors drew conclusions from cross-sectional statistical analysis rather than following the same donors. Monozygotic twins shared more out-of-frame TCR alpha than recombination models predicted.

CDR3 length: 12 amino acids. Germline-derived CDR1 and CDR2 are DFQATT and SNEGSKA (reference sequence). V lost 8 bases and J 2 bases, leaving 12 bases between the germline ends. This clonotype was seen only a few times. Its specificity is not known. One entry per CDR3 protein, called by TCRdb with MiXCR from the 5' RACE reads. The sample shows 200,000 or so distinct CDR3 sequences, around 6.8% of them seen only once. The data were also submitted as part of a second study, on yellow fever vaccine responses in identical twins.

V and J are TRBV20-1 and TRBJ1-2; D might be TRBD1 (5 bases). The sequence was collected from a woman between 18 and 29 years old in good health. The material sequenced was memory (CD45RO+) T cells sorted from blood. CDR3 amino acids: CSSPRENYGYTF. CDR3 coding DNA: TGCAGTTCCCCCAGGGAAAACTATGGCTACACCTTC.